Described below is a single T cell receptor beta chain sequence and its context. No antigen is known for it. One base away there is no much larger clone; base qualities are not given. This sample was taken from a study of T cell responses to AZD1222 COVID-19 vaccine (dated by TCRdb to the early 2020s). In the study overall: AZD1222 recipients whose second dose came at about 4 weeks and those whose second dose came at about 12 weeks were combined into one group, since spike-specific TCR depth and breadth did not differ between the two schedules. Enrollment into the trials was organized by age into subgroups of 18-55, 56-69 and 70-plus years, and those subgroups contained about 160, 30 and 59 TCR-sequenced participants, respectively. TCR sequencing was performed for roughly 250 trial participants, of whom about 210 were given two doses of AZD1222 and 26 were given two doses of MenACWY control vaccine.

V ends up 4 bases short and J 2 bases short, with an unmatched junction base count of 9. The CDR3 starts with the cysteine, ends with the phenylalanine, and has 16 residues. CDR3 DNA only is kept here, 48 bases in frame from base 1. CDR1 and CDR2 are read off the germline V gene as MNHNS and SASEGT. The paper's findings and limits, for the study overall: Participants were mostly white British, with more females than males. The authors suggested clonal diversity may have been underestimated. Spike-specific TCR breadth and depth rose significantly after two AZD1222 doses compared with day 0 and with MenACWY recipients. Conclusions about previously exposed vaccinees were limited because only six AZD1222 recipients were SARS-CoV-2 seropositive at baseline. Because no samples from the day 14 peak response were available, repertoires could be characterized only after the peak T cell response. In the small 56-69-year group, the increase in depth fell short of significance, most likely because of low power. Epitopes outside the regions mutated in the B.1.351 and B.1.1.7 variants were reportedly recognized by nearly half of the unique spike-specific TCRs. Vaccine-associated CD4 TCRs spanned the whole spike protein, with dominant responses in regions 160-218 and 743-854.

The CDR3 regions of human TCRbeta chains were analyzed by immunosequencing. Concerning the study's data processing: TCRs in the repertoires were compared against a reference library of SARS-CoV-2-specific TCRs that had been generated with the MIRA antigen-specificity platform. Breadth was defined as the fraction of unique TCRs that were SARS-CoV-2-associated. Depth was defined as the fraction of total T cells that were SARS-CoV-2-associated. Using the MIRA data, each spike-specific TCR was assigned both to the spike region to which the TCR was reactive and to a CD4 or CD8 class. Log10-transformed breadth and depth values were compared by one-way ANOVA with Sidak's multiple comparisons tests. In TCRdb, the immuneACCESS table is reduced to in-frame sequences with V and J assigned. These tables do not hold every clone; where another copy was compared, an unresolved V gene accounts for under half, and the others remain unexplained. V and J calls and clone size are given by that table; D and trimming were obtained from the DNA. In all, the sample holds 55,000 to 65,000 clones, and 88% of those were seen once. Roughly 14% of the sample is held by the ten biggest clonotypes.

This specimen's time point label, per the study, means: baseline before first vaccination. Samples from vaccinated people were obtained from the UK trials COV001 and COV002, which included a single-blind randomized controlled phase 2/3 trial of AZD1222 (ChAdOx1 nCoV-19) in healthy adults. Trial participant PBMC samples were collected at day 0 and day 28 after the second dose for TCRbeta chain sequencing. The sequence was collected from an adult in good health. This specimen consisted of peripheral blood, obtained on day 0 of AZD1222 vaccination. The rearrangement combines TRBV6-1 with TRBJ2-7; TRBD2 matches 9 bases in the middle. The CDR3 region reads CASSGRTSENPYEQYF. Read as DNA, the sequence is TGTGCCAGCAGTGGGAGGACTAGCGAGAATCCCTACGAGCAGTACTTC.